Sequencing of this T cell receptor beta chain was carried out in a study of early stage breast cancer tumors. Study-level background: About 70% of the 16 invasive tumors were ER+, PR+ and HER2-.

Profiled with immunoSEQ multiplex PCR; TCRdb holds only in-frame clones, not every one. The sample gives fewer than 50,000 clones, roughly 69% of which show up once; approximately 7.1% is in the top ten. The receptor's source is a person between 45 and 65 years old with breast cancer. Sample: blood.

The CDR3 nucleotides read TGCGCCAGCAGCCTGACTAGCGGGAGCACAGATACGCAGTATTTT. Amino acid sequence: CASSLTSGSTDTQYF. This rearrangement joins TRBV4-1 to TRBJ2-3, with 10 bases that match TRBD2. CDR1 is MGHRA and CDR2 is YSYEKL in the germline V gene. CDR3 length equals 15 residues. The junction had 1 base not matched to a gene; V was cut back by 4 bases and J by 0 bases.